Reported below is one TCR beta chain. The clone's antigen remains unknown. There are no base qualities to consult, and no much larger clone falls within one base. From each donor, a single peripheral blood sample of about 120 mL on average was drawn into heparinised tubes. Naive, central memory, regulatory and stem cell-like memory CD4+ T cells were sorted on a BD FACSAria II using a panel including CD45RO, CCR7, CD25, CD127, CD95 and CD27. Purity was above 95% for every sorted population. PBMCs were isolated right away by Lymphoprep density gradient centrifugation and were stained directly, without culture. So that batch effects would be minimized, each experiment stained and sorted samples in pairs, pairing one healthy donor with one patient. This record comes from a study of beta chain features in type 1 diabetes (dated by TCRdb to 2016 to 2018). The study in broad terms: No differences in mean age, gender distribution, total cell number or subset yield were found between patients and healthy donors. Regulatory and stem cell-like memory subsets were isolated from only 8 patients and roughly eight healthy donors, whereas naive and central memory subsets came from all 30 or so donors. A total of 100 million to 110 million sorted cells were examined across all samples, and a strong correlation was observed between cell number per subset and RNA yield. The study compared TCRB repertoires of sorted circulating CD4+ T cell subsets between recently diagnosed type 1 diabetes patients and matched healthy donors. Summary of the overall study and its limitations: Naive, central memory and regulatory TCRB repertoires appeared to be more similar among patients than among healthy donors. HLA sub-analyses involved small numbers of individuals, so any influence of HLA type on TCRB rearrangement remained unresolved. PCR may preferentially amplify shorter templates, but because patient and control samples were amplified and corrected together, any resulting skew would affect both groups equally. Type 1 diabetes patients showed a moderate but significant shortening of TCRB CDR3 length in all four CD4+ subsets. At VDJ recombination sites, type 1 diabetes patients had fewer insertions and more deleted nucleotides, which implies abnormalities in thymic rearrangement. Because cDNA was sequenced instead of genomic DNA, highly expressing activated cells could be over-represented, though the groups showed no difference in activation or CD3 levels.

The entire isolated RNA was reverse transcribed using the High Capacity cDNA Reverse Transcription Kit, and thus expressed TCRB transcripts were sequenced. Deep immunoSEQ sequencing was performed on naive, central memory and regulatory T cell samples, with an average of roughly 3.3 million total reads per sample. After sorted cells were lysed in RLT buffer, RNA was extracted with DNase-treated RNeasy Micro or Mini kits, with the choice depending on cell number. To prevent cross-contamination, each cell subset was processed individually, whereas patient and healthy donor samples were processed jointly. The immunoSEQ multiplex PCR was used to amplify TCRB sequences from cDNA, yielding 87-bp fragments that span the CDR3 region. The amplicons were sequenced using the Illumina HiSeq platform. Per the authors' processing: PCR bias was computationally corrected using synthetic template baselines, reads within Hamming distance 2 were collapsed, and singletons that could not be merged were discarded. Reads were aligned against IMGT so that V, D and J genes, CDR3 length and insertions or deletions at six rearrangement sites could be assigned. Within each subset, clonotype counts were normalized to the number of sorted cells before true diversity and Gini coefficients were calculated with the tcR R package. The overlap coefficient, calculated on TCRB nucleotide sequences, was used to quantify repertoire sharing. As a proxy for the pre-selection repertoire, out-of-frame TCRB sequences from naive cells were analyzed. Imported from immuneACCESS, the table was reduced by TCRdb to in-frame sequences with V and J called. These copies leave out some clones; in studies compared against another copy, an unresolved V gene accounts for under half, and the cause of the remainder is not known. V, J and clone size are taken as reported in that table, and D and trimming were inferred from the DNA itself. The sample has around 710,000 clones on record, roughly 12% of them singletons. The ten largest clonotypes hold over 0.1% of the sample.

Trimming takes 5 bases off V and 5 bases off J; junction bases not matched to a gene: 5. From a lookup of the germline V gene, CDR1 and CDR2 are SGHTA and FQGNSA. The CDR3 starts with the cysteine, ends with the phenylalanine, and has 15 residues. Only the CDR3 DNA stays, 45 bases, in frame from base 1. Sequencing input: naive CD4+ T cells from blood. The sample's cell subset or site, from its label and the paper: true naive CD4+ T cells. This sequence originates from a man aged 25-45 years with type 1 diabetes. The chain is assembled from TRBV7-2 and TRBJ2-3; a stretch of 12 junction bases matches TRBD2. CDR3 region: CASSPGTSGLDTQYF. The nucleotide sequence is TGTGCCAGCAGCCCTGGGACTAGCGGGTTAGATACGCAGTATTTT.